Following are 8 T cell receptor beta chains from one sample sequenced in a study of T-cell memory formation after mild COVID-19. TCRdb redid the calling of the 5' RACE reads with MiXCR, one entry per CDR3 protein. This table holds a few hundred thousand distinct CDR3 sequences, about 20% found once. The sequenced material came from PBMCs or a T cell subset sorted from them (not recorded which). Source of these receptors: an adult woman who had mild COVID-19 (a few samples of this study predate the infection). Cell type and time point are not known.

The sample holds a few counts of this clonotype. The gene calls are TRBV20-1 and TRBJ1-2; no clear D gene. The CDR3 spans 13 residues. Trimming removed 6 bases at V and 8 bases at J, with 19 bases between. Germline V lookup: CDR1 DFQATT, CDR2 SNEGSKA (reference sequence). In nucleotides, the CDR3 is TGCAGTGCCCCCCTGGGGATGGGGAACGGCTACACCTTC. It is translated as CSAPLGMGNGYTF.

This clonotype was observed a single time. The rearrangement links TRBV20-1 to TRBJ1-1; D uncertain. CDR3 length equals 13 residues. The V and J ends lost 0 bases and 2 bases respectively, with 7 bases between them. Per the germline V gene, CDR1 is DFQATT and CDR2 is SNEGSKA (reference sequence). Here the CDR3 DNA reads TGCAGTGCTAGAGAGGATCCAAACACTGAAGCTTTCTTT. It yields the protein CSAREDPNTEAFF.

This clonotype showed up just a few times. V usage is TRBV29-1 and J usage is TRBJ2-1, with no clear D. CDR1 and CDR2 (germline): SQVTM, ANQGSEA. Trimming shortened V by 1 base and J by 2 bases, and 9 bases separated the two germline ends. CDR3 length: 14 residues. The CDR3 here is CSVEGSGAYNEQFF. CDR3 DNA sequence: TGCAGCGTTGAAGGGTCAGGAGCCTACAATGAGCAGTTCTTC.

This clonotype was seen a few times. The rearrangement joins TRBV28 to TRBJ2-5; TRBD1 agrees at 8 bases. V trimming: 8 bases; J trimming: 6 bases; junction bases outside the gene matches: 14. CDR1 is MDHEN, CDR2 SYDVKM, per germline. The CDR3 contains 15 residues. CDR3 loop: CASLSRQGIEKTQYF. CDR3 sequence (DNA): TGTGCCAGCCTAAGTCGACAGGGGATAGAGAAGACCCAGTACTTC.

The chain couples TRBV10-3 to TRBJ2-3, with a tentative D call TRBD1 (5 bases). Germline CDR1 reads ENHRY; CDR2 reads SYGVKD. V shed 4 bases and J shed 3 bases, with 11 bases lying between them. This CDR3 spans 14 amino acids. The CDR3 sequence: CAISVDKSTDTQYF. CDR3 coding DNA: TGTGCCATCAGTGTGGACAAGTCGACAGATACGCAGTATTTT.

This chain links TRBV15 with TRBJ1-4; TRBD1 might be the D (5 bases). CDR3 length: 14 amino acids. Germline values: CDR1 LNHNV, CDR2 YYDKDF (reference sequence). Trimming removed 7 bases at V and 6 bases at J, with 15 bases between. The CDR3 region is CATTPSMGDEKLFF. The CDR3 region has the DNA TGTGCCACCACCCCATCAATGGGGGATGAAAAACTGTTTTTT.

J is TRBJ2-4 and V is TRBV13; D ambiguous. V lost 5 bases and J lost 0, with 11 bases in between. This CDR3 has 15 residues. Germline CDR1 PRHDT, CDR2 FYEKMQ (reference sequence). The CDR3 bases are TGTGCCAGCAGCCGAAACCTTATAGCCAAAAACATTCAGTACTTC. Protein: CASSRNLIAKNIQYF.

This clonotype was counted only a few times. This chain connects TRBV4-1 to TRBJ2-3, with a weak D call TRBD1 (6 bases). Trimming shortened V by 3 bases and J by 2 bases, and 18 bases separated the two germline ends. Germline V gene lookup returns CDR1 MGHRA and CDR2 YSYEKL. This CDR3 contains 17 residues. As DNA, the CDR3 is TGCGCCAGCAGCCATGCTTACCACAGGGATCCCACAGATACGCAGTATTTT. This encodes CASSHAYHRDPTDTQYF.